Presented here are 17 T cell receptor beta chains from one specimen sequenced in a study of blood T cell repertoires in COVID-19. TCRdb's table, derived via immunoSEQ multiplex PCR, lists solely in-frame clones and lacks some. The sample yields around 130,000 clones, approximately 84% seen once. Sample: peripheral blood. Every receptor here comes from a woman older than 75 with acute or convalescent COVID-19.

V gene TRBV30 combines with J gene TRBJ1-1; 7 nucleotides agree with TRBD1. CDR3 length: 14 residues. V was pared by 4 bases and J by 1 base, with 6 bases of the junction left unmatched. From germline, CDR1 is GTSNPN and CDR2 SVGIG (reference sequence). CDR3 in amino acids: CAWNKGQRNTEAFF. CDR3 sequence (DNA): TGTGCCTGGAATAAGGGACAGCGGAACACTGAAGCTTTCTTT.

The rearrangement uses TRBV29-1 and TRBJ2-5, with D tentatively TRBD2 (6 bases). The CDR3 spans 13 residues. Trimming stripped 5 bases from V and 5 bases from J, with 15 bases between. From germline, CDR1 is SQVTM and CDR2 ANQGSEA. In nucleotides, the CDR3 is TGCAGCGTTTCTCCTTCTCGGGGGGAGACCCAGTACTTC. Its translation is CSVSPSRGETQYF.

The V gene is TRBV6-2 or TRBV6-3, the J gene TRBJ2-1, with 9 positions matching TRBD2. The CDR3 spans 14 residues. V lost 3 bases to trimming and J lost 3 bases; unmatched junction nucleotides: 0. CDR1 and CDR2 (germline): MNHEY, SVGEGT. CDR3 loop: CASSYSGSYNEQFF. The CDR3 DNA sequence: TGTGCCAGCAGTTATAGCGGGAGCTACAATGAGCAGTTCTTC.

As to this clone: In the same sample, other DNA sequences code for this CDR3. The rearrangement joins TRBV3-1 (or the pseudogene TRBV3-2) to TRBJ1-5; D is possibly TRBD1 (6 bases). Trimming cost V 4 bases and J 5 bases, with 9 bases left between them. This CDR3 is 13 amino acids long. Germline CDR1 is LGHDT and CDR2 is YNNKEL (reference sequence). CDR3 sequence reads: CASSLQGDQPQHF. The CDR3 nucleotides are TGTGCCAGCAGCCTACAGGGAGATCAGCCCCAGCATTTT.

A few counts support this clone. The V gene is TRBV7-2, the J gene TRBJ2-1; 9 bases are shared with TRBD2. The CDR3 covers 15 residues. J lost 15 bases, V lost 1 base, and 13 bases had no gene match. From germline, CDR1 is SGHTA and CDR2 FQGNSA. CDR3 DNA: TGTGCCAGCAGCTTAGTTAGTAGCGGGGGAGCCGTGCTGTTCTTC. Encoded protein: CASSLVSSGGAVLFF.

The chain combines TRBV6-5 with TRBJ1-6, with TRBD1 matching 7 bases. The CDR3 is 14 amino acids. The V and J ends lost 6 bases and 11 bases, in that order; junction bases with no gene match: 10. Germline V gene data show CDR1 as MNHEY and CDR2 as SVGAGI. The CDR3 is CASSLGTASPPLHF. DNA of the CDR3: TGTGCCAGCAGCCTCGGGACAGCCTCTCCACCCCTCCACTTT.

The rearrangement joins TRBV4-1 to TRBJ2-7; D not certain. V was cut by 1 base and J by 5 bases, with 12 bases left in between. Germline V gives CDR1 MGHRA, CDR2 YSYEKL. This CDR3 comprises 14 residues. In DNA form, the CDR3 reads TGCGCCAGCAGCCAAGTTAACAGTTTCGACGAGCAGTACTTC. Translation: CASSQVNSFDEQYF.

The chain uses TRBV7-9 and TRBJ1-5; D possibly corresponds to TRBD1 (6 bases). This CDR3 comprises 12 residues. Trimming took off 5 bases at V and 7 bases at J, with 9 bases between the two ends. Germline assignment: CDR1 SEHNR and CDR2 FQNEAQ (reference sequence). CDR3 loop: CASSRDMQPQHF. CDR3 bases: TGTGCCAGCAGCCGGGACATGCAGCCCCAGCATTTT.

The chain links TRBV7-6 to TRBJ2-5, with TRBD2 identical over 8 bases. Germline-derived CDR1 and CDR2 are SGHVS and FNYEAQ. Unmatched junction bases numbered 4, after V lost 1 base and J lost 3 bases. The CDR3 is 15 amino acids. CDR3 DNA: TGTGCCAGCAGCTTAGTAGTACTAGCGGAAGAGACCCAGTACTTC. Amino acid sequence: CASSLVVLAEETQYF.

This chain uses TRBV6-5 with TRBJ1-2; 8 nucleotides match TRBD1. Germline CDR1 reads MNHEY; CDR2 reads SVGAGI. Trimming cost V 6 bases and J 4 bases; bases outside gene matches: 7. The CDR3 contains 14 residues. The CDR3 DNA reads TGTGCCAGCAGATCCGGACAGGGAACCTATGGCTACACCTTC. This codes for CASRSGQGTYGYTF.

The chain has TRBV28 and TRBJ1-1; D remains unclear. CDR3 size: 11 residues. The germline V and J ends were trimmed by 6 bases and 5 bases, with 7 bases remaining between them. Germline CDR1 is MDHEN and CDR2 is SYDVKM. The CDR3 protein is CASRTRTEAFF. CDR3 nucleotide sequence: TGTGCCAGCAGAACCAGGACTGAAGCTTTCTTT.

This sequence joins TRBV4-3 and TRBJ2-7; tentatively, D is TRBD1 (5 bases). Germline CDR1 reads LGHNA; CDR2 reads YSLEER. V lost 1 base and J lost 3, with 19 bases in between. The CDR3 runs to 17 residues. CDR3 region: CASSQGWGQADGYEQYF. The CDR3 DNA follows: TGCGCCAGCAGCCAAGGATGGGGCCAGGCGGACGGCTACGAGCAGTACTTC.

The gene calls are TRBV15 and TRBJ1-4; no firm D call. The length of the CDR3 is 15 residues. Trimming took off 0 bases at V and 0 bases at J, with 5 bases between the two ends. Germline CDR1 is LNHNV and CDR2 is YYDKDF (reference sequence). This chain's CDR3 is CATSRDIATNEKLFF. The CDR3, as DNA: TGTGCCACCAGCAGAGATATTGCAACTAATGAAAAACTGTTTTTT. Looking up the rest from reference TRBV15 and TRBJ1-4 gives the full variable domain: DAMVIQNPRYQVTQFGKPVTLSCSQTLNHNVMYWYQQKSSQAPKLLFHYYDKDFNNEADTPDNFQSRRPNTSFCFLDIRSPGLGDTAMYLCATSRDIATNEKLFFGSGTQLSVL.

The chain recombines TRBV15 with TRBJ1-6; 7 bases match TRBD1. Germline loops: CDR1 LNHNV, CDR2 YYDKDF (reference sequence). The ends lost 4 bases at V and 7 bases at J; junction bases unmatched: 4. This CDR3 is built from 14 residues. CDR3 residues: CATSNPGQNSPLHF. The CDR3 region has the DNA TGTGCCACCAGCAACCCGGGACAGAATTCACCCCTCCACTTT.

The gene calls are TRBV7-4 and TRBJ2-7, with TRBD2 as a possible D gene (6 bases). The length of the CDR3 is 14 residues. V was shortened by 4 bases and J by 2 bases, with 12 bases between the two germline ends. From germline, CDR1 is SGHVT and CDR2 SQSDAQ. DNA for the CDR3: TGTGCCAGCAGCTCGTTCGGACTACCCTACGAGCAGTACTTC. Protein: CASSSFGLPYEQYF.

This chain's CDR3 is CASSLRAASGNTIYF. CDR3 DNA sequence: TGTGCCAGCAGTTTGAGGGCAGCCTCTGGAAACACCATATATTTT. This chain links TRBV27 with TRBJ1-3; D remains unclear. Trimming left V 3 bases short and J 0 bases short, with 9 bases between. The germline V gene has CDR1 MNHEY and CDR2 SMNVEV (reference sequence). The CDR3 sequence is 15 residues long.

CDR3 region: CASSDRANQPQHF. CDR3 DNA sequence: TGTGCCAGCAGCGACAGGGCCAATCAGCCCCAGCATTTT. This chain links TRBV6-5 with TRBJ1-5; 7 nucleotides match TRBD1. The V segment lost 6 bases and the J segment 3 bases; nucleotides outside the gene matches: 2. The CDR3 totals 13 residues. CDR1 is MNHEY, CDR2 SVGAGI, per germline.